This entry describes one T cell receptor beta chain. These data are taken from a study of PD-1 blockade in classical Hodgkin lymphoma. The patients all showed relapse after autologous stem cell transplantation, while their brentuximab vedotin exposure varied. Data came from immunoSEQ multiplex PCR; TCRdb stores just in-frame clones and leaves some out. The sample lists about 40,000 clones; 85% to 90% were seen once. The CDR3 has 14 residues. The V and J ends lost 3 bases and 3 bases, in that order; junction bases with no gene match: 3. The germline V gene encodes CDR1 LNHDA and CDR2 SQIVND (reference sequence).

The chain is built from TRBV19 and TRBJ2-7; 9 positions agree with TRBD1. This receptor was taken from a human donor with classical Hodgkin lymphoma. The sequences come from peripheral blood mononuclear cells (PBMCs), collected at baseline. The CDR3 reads CASSMGQGFYEQYF. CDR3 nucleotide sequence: TGTGCCAGTAGTATGGGACAGGGTTTCTACGAGCAGTACTTC.